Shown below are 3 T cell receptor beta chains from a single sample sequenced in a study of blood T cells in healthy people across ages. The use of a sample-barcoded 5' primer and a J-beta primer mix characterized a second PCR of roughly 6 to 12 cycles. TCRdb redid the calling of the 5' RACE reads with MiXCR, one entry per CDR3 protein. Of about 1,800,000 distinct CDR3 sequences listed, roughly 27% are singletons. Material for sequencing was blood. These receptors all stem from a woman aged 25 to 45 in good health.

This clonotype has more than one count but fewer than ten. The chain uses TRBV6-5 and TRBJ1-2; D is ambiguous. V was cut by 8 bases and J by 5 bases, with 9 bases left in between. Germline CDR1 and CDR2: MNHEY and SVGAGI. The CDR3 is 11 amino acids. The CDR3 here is CASRSPYGYTF. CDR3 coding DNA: TGTGCCAGCCGCTCCCCTTATGGCTACACCTTC.

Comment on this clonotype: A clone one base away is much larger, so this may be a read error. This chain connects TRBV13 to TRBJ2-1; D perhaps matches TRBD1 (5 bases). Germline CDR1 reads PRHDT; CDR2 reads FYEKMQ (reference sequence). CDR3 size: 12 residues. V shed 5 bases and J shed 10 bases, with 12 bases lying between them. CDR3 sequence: CASSVRGYEQFF. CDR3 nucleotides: TGTGCCAGCAGCGTTAGGGGCTACGAGCAGTTCTTC.

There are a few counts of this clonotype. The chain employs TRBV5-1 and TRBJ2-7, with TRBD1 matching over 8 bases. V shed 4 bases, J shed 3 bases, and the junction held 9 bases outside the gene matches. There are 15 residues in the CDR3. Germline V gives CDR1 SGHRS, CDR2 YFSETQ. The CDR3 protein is CASSDPTGVLYEQYF. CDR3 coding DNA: TGCGCCAGCAGCGACCCGACAGGGGTCCTCTACGAGCAGTACTTC. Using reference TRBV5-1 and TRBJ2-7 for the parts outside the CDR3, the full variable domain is KAGVTQTPRYLIKTRGQQVTLSCSPISGHRSVSWYQQTPGQGLQFLFEYFSETQRNKGNFPGRFSGRQFSNSRSEMNVSTLELGDSALYLCASSDPTGVLYEQYFGPGTRLTVT.